This passage covers 10 T cell receptor beta chains from one sample sequenced in a study of radiotherapy plus CTLA-4 blockade in lung cancer. Sequenced by immunoSEQ multiplex PCR; TCRdb stores in-frame clones only, minus some. The sample comprises tens of thousands of clones, about 78% of which are singletons, and approximately 3.8% rests with the top ten. The specimen was peripheral blood, collected from a patient treated with radiotherapy plus ipilimumab. The receptors originated from a human donor with non-small cell lung cancer who had a partial response to radiotherapy plus ipilimumab. Some clones in this sample may be carry-over from other donors' samples.

The chain is built from TRBV10-1 and TRBJ2-1; 12 bases fit TRBD2. CDR3 size: 15 residues. Germline values: CDR1 WNHNN, CDR2 SYGVQD (reference sequence). Trimming took 7 bases from V and 6 from J; bases not matched to a gene: 7. CDR3 nucleotides: TGCGCCAGCACCTCCGGGACTAGCGGGCTCAATGAGCAGTTCTTC. Translated, it gives CASTSGTSGLNEQFF.

This chain connects TRBV11-3 to TRBJ2-5, with D tentatively TRBD2 (5 bases). Per the germline V gene, CDR1 is SGHNT and CDR2 is YENEEA. Trimming stripped 5 bases from V and 4 bases from J, with 14 bases between. The CDR3 loop spans 14 amino acids. In nucleotides, the CDR3 is TGTGCCAGCAGCCTGGTCCTGCGGGCAGAGACCCAGTACTTC. Translation: CASSLVLRAETQYF. The full variable domain, with the rest looked up from reference TRBV11-3 and TRBJ2-5, is EAGVVQSPRYKIIEKKQPVAFWCNPISGHNTLYWYLQNLGQGPELLIRYENEEAVDDSQLPKDRFSAERLKGVDSTLKIQPAELGDSAVYLCASSLVLRAETQYFGPGTRLLVL.

The chain joins TRBV28 to TRBJ1-4; 8 nucleotides line up with TRBD1. The V and J ends lost 4 bases and 8 bases, in that order; junction bases with no gene match: 15. Germline V gene sequence: CDR1 MDHEN, CDR2 SYDVKM. The CDR3 is 17 residues long. CDR3 sequence (DNA): TGTGCCAGCAGTTCTCCTGGGACAGGCGATTTGAGGGAAAAACTGTTTTTT. The encoded protein is CASSSPGTGDLREKLFF.

The chain recombines TRBV6-6 with TRBJ1-1; D gene uncertain. Germline V gives CDR1 MNHNY, CDR2 SVGAGI (reference sequence). The CDR3 is 13 residues long. V was trimmed by 4 bases and J by 2 bases, leaving 8 bases between them. CDR3 sequence: CASSSRYNTEAFF. The CDR3 DNA follows: TGTGCCAGCAGTTCCAGGTATAACACTGAAGCTTTCTTT.

The chain joins TRBV19 to TRBJ1-4; 8 nucleotides agree with TRBD1. The CDR3 sequence is 15 residues long. The germline V gene encodes CDR1 LNHDA and CDR2 SQIVND (reference sequence). V lost 2 bases and J lost 6; bases outside the gene matches: 5. CDR3 in amino acids: CASSIQGAKDEKLFF. The CDR3 DNA reads TGTGCCAGTAGTATACAGGGGGCGAAGGATGAAAAACTGTTTTTT.

This clone was seen a single time. In DNA, the CDR3 is TGTGCCAGCACTCCGACTAGCGGGGCTAGCACAGATACGCAGTATTTT. Translating gives CASTPTSGASTDTQYF. The genes are TRBV2 and TRBJ2-3, with 11 bases aligning to TRBD2. The CDR3 has 16 amino acids. The germline CDR1 and CDR2 sequences are SNHLY and FYNNEI. Unmatched junction bases numbered 6, after V lost 7 bases and J lost 0 bases.

This chain links TRBV5-6 with TRBJ2-1, with TRBD2 matching 8 bases. Per the germline V gene, CDR1 is SGHDT and CDR2 is YYEEEE. The CDR3 contains 12 residues. V trimming: 3 bases; J trimming: 10 bases; junction bases outside the gene matches: 3. The CDR3 reads CASSWTSREQFF. The CDR3 DNA follows: TGTGCCAGCAGCTGGACTAGCCGGGAGCAGTTCTTC.

This clone has just a few counts. V is TRBV7-3 and J is TRBJ2-3; D might be TRBD2 (5 bases). Germline V CDR1 and CDR2: SGHTA, FQGTGA. The CDR3 runs 14 residues. V dropped 0 bases and J dropped 3 bases, with 7 bases sitting between them. The CDR3 DNA reads TGTGCCAGCAGCTTAACCATAGCGACAGATACGCAGTATTTT. Translated: CASSLTIATDTQYF.

The J gene is TRBJ2-1, the V gene TRBV5-1; unclear D gene. Between the trimmed V and J ends, which lost 6 bases and 2 bases, there was a span of 15 bases. Germline V lookup: CDR1 SGHRS, CDR2 YFSETQ. The CDR3 spans 15 residues. CDR3 DNA: TGCGCCAGCACCGCTCAACAATCGACCTACAATGAGCAGTTCTTC. The encoded protein is CASTAQQSTYNEQFF.

V usage is TRBV2 and J usage is TRBJ1-5, with TRBD1 matching 9 bases. Germline V lookup: CDR1 SNHLY, CDR2 FYNNEI. The CDR3 runs to 15 residues. The V and J ends lost 8 bases and 4 bases, in that order; junction bases with no gene match: 9. The CDR3 reads CASGGGQGQNQPQHF. DNA for the CDR3: TGTGCCAGCGGAGGGGGACAGGGCCAGAATCAGCCCCAGCATTTT.